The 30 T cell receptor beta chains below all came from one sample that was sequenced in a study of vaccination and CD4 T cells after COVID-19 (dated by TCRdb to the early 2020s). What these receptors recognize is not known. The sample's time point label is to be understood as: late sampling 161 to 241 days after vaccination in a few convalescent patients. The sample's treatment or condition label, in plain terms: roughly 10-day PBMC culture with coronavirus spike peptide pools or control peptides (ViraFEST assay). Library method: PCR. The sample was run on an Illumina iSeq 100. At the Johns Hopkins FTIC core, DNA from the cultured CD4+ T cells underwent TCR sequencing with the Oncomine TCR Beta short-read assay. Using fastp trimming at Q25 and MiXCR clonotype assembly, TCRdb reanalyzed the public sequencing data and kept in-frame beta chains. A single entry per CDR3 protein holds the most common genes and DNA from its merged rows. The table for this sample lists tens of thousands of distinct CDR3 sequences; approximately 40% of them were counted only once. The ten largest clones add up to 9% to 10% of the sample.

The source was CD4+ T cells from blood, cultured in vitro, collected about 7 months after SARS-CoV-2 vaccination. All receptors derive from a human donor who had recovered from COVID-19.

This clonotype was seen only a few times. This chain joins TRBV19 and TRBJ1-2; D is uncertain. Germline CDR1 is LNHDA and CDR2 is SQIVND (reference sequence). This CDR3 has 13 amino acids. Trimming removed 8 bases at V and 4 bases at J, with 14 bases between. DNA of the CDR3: TGTGCCAGTGGGCCAGGATATACCTATGGCTACACCTTC. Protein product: CASGPGYTYGYTF.

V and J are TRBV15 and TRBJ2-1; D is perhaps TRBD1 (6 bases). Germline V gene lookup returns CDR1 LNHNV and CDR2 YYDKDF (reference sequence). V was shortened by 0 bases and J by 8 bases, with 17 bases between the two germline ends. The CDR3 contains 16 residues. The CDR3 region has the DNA TGTGCCACCAGCAGAGATAAGACAGGCAGGGGCGATGAGCAGTTCTTC. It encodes CATSRDKTGRGDEQFF.

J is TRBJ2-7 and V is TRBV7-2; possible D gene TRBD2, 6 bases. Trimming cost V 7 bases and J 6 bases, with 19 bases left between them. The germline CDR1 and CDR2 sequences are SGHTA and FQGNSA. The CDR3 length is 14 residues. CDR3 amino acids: CASKQARGRVEQYF. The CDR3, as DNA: TGTGCCAGCAAACAAGCGCGGGGTCGAGTCGAGCAGTACTTC.

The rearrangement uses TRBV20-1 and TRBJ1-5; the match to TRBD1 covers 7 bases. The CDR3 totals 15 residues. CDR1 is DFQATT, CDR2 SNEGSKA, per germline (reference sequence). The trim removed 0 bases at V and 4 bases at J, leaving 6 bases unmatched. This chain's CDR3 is CSARDRETGNQPQHF. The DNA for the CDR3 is TGCAGTGCTAGAGATAGGGAGACAGGGAATCAGCCCCAGCATTTT.

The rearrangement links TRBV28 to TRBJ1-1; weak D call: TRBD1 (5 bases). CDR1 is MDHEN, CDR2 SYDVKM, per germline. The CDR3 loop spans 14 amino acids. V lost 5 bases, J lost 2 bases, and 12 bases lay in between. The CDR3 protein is CASSPGTFNTEAFF. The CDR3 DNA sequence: TGTGCCAGCAGTCCTGGGACCTTCAACACTGAAGCTTTCTTT.

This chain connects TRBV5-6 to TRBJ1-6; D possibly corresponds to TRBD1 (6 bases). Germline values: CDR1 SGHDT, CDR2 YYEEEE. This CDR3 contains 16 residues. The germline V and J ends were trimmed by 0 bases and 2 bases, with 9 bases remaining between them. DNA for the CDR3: TGTGCCAGCAGCTTGGGGGGGCAAGCCTATAATTCACCCCTCCACTTT. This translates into CASSLGGQAYNSPLHF.

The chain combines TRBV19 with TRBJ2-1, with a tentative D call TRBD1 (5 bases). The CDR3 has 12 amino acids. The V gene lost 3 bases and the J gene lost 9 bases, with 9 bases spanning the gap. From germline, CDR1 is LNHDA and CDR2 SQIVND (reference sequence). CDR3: CASSMTAGEQFF. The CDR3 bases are TGTGCCAGTAGTATGACAGCTGGTGAGCAGTTCTTC.

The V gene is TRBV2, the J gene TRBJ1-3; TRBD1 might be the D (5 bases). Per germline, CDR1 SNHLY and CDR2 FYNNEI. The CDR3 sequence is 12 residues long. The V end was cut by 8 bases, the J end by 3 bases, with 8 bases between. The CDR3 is CASHRSGNTIYF. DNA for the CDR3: TGTGCCAGCCACAGGAGTGGAAACACCATATATTTT.

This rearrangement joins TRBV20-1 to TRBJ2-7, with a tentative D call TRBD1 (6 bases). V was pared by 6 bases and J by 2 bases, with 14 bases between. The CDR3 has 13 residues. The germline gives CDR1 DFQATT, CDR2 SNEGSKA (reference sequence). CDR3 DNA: TGCAGTGCATCGTTAAACAGGGCCTACGAGCAGTACTTC. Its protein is CSASLNRAYEQYF.

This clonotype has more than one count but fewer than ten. The CDR3 DNA reads TGTGCCAGCAGTTTACATCAGTCAGGCCTCGACGAGCAGTACTTC. Protein sequence: CASSLHQSGLDEQYF. The chain combines TRBV28 with TRBJ2-7; unclear D gene. The CDR3 consists of 15 residues. Germline V lookup: CDR1 MDHEN, CDR2 SYDVKM. V was pared by 2 bases and J by 5 bases, with 16 bases between.

The CDR3 DNA reads TGTGCCAGCAGTGATATGTCCCAAGAGACCCAGTACTTC. This sequence encodes CASSDMSQETQYF. The genes are TRBV25-1 and TRBJ2-5; D unresolved. The CDR3 consists of 13 residues. V was shortened by 3 bases and J by 1 base, with 6 bases between the two germline ends. Per germline, CDR1 MGHDK and CDR2 SYGVNS.

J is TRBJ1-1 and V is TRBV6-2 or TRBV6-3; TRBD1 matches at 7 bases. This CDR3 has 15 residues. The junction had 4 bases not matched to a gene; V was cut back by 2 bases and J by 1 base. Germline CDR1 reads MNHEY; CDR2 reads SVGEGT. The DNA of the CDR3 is TGTGCCAGCAGTTACGGACAGGAGTGGAACACTGAAGCTTTCTTT. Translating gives CASSYGQEWNTEAFF.

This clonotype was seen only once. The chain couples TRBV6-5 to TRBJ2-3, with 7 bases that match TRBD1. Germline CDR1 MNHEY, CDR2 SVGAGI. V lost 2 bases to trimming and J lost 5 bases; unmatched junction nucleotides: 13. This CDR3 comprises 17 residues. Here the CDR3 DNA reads TGTGCCAGCAGTTACAAGACAGGGTCGGTTGCCAGAGATACGCAGTATTTT. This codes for CASSYKTGSVARDTQYF.

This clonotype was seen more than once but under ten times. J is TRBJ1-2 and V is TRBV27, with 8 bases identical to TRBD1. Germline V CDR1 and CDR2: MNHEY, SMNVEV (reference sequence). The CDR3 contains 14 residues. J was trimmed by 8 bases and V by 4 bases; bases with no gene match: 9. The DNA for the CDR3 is TGTGCCAGCAGTTCTACCGACAGGGGTGACGGCTACACCTTC. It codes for CASSSTDRGDGYTF.

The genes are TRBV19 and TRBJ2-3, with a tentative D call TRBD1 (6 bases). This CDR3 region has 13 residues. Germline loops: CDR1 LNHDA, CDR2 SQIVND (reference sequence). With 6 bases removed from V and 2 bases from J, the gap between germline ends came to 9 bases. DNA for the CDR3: TGTGCCAGTAGCGAGGGGGACACAGATACGCAGTATTTT. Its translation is CASSEGDTDTQYF.

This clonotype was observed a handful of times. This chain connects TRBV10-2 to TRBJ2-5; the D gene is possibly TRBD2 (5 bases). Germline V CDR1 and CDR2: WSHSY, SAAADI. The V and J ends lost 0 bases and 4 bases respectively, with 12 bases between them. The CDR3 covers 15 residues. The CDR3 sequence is CASSESFGVGETQYF. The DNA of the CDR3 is TGCGCCAGCAGTGAGTCCTTCGGGGTAGGAGAGACCCAGTACTTC.

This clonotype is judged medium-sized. CDR3 sequence (DNA): TGCAGTGCTAGGCACGGAACTGAGCAGTTCTTC. This codes for CSARHGTEQFF. The chain employs TRBV20-1 and TRBJ2-1; D remains unclear. CDR1 and CDR2 from the germline V gene are DFQATT and SNEGSKA (reference sequence). Trimming took off 3 bases at V and 9 bases at J, with 9 bases between the two ends. There are 11 residues in the CDR3.

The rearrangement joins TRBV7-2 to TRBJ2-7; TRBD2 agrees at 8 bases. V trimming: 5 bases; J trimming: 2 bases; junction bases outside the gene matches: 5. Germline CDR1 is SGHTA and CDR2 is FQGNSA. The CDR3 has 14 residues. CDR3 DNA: TGTGCCAGCAGCACTGGACTAGCCGCCTACGAGCAGTACTTC. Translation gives CASSTGLAAYEQYF.

The DNA of the CDR3 is TGTGCCAGCAGTTCCTCGACAGGGGTGAATCAGCCCCAGCATTTT. It codes for CASSSSTGVNQPQHF. The chain employs TRBV28 and TRBJ1-5; 8 bases are shared with TRBD1. The CDR3 has 15 amino acids. Germline values: CDR1 MDHEN, CDR2 SYDVKM. With V trimmed by 4 bases and J by 4 bases, 6 bases remained unmatched. The full variable domain, completed using reference TRBV28 and TRBJ1-5, is DVKVTQSSRYLVKRTGEKVFLECVQDMDHENMFWYRQDPGLGLRLIYFSYDVKMKEKGDIPEGYSVSREKKERFSLILESASTNQTSMYLCASSSSTGVNQPQHFGDGTRLSIL.

The CDR3: CASSFQGGDTQYF. The CDR3 DNA follows: TGTGCCAGCAGCTTCCAGGGTGGAGATACGCAGTATTTT. The chain recombines TRBV5-6 with TRBJ2-3; D might be TRBD1 (5 bases). The CDR3 runs 13 residues. Trimming cost V 2 bases and J 5 bases, with 9 bases left between them. In germline, CDR1 is SGHDT, CDR2 YYEEEE. Looking up the rest from reference TRBV5-6 and TRBJ2-3 gives the full variable domain: DAGVTQSPTHLIKTRGQQVTLRCSPKSGHDTVSWYQQALGQGPQFIFQYYEEEERQRGNFPDRFSGHQFPNYSSELNVNALLLGDSALYLCASSFQGGDTQYFGPGTRLTVL.

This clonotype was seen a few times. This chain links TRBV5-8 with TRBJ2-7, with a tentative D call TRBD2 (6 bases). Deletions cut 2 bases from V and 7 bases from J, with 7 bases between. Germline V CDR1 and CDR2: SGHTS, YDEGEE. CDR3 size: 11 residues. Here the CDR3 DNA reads TGTGCCAGCAGCTTTGGGGGGGAGCAGTACTTC. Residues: CASSFGGEQYF.

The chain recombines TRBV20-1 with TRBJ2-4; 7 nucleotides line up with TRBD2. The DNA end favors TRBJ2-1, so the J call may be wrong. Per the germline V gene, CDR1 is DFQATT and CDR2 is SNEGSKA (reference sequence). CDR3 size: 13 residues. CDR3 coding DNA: TGCAGTGTACGAAGTCCTAGCGGCCGAAAGCAGTTCTTC. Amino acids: CSVRSPSGRKQFF.

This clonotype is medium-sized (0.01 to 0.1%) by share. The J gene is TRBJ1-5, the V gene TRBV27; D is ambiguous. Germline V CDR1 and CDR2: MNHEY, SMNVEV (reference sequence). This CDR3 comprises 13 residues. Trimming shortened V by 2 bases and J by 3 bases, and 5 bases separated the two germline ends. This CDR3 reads CASSLLHNQPQHF. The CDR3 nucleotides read TGTGCCAGCAGTTTACTCCACAATCAGCCCCAGCATTTT.

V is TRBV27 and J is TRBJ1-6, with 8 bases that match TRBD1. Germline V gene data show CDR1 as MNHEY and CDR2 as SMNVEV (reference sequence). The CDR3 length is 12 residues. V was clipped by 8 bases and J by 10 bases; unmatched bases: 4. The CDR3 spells CASGQGWSPLHF. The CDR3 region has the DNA TGTGCCAGCGGACAGGGTTGGTCACCCCTCCACTTT.

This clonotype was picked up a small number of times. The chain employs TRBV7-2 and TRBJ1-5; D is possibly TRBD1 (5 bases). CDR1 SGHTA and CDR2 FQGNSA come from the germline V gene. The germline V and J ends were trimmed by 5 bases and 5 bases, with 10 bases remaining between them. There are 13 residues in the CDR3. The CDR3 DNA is TGTGCCAGCAGCCAAATAGGGGATCAGCCCCAGCATTTT. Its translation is CASSQIGDQPQHF.

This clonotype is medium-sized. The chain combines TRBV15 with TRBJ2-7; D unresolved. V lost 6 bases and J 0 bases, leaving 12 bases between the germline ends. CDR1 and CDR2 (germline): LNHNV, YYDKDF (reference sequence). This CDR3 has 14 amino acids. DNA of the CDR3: TGTGCCACCAGAGCAGCTCTCCTCTCCTACGAGCAGTACTTC. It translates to CATRAALLSYEQYF.

The CDR3 DNA reads as TGTGCCAGCAGGGGGAACACTGAAGCTTTCTTT. This encodes CASRGNTEAFF. The rearrangement joins TRBV6-1 to TRBJ1-1; D remains ambiguous. V lost 6 bases and J 1 base, leaving 3 bases between the germline ends. Germline V gives CDR1 MNHNS, CDR2 SASEGT. The CDR3 sequence is 11 residues long.

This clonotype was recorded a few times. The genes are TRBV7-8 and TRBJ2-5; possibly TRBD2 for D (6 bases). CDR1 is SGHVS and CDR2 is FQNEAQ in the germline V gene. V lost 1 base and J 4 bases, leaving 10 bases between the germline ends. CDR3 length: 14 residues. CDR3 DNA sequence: TGTGCCAGCAGCTTAGTCGGGAGAGGAGAGACCCAGTACTTC. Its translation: CASSLVGRGETQYF.

The CDR3 bases are TGTGCCAGCAGCATGCGACGGTTGTCGAACACTGAAGCTTTCTTT. Translation: CASSMRRLSNTEAFF. J is TRBJ1-1 and V is TRBV5-8; no firm D call. Germline-derived CDR1 and CDR2 are SGHTS and YDEGEE. The CDR3 runs 15 residues. V lost 4 bases and J 1 base, leaving 14 bases between the germline ends.

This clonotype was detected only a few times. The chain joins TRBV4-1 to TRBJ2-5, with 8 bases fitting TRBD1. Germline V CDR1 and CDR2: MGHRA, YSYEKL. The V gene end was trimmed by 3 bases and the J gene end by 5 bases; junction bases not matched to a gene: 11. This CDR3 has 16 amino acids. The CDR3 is CASSQFGVRGRETQYF. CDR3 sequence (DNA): TGCGCCAGCAGCCAGTTCGGGGTCAGGGGGCGGGAGACCCAGTACTTC.